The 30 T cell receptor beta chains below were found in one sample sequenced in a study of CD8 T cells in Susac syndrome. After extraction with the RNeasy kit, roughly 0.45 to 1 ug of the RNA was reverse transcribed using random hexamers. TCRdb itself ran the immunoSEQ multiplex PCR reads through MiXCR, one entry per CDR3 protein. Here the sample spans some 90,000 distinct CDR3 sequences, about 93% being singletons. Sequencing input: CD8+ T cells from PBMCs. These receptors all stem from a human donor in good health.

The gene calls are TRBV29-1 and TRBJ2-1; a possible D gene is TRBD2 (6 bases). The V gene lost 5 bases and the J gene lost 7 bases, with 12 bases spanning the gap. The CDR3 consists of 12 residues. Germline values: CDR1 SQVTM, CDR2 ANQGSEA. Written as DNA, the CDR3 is TGCAGCGTTCCCGGGGGAGTAAATGAGCAGTTCTTC. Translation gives CSVPGGVNEQFF.

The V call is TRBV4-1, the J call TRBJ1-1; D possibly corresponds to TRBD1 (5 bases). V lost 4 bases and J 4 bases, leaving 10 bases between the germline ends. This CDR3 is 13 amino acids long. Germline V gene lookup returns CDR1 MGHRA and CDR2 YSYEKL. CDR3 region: CASSPEGSTEAFF. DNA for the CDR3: TGCGCCAGCAGCCCCGAGGGGAGCACTGAAGCTTTCTTT.

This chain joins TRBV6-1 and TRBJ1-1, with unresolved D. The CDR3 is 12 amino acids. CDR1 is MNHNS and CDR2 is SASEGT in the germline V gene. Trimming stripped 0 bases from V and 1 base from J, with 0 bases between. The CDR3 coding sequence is TGTGCCAGCAGTGAAGCGAACACTGAAGCTTTCTTT. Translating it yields CASSEANTEAFF.

CDR3 coding DNA: TGTGCCAGCAGCGTCACTAGCTCCGGGGAGCTGTTTTTT. Its protein is CASSVTSSGELFF. The V gene is TRBV9, the J gene TRBJ2-2; D might be TRBD2 (6 bases). Germline V CDR1 and CDR2: SGDLS, YYNGEE. Trimming took 2 bases from V and 6 from J, leaving 8 bases between them. This CDR3 has 13 residues.

CDR3 loop: CASSQGGGTLAKNIQYF. CDR3 DNA: TGTGCCAGCAGCCAAGGTGGAGGGACCCTAGCCAAAAACATTCAGTACTTC. The chain couples TRBV14 to TRBJ2-4, with D perhaps matching TRBD2 (6 bases). Germline CDR1 SGHDN, CDR2 FVKESK. This CDR3 region has 17 residues. V was trimmed by 1 base and J by 0 bases, leaving 13 bases between them.

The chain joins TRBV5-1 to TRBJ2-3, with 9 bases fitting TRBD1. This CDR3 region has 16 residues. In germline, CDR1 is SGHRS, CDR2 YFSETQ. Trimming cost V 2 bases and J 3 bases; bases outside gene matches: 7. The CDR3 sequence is CASSFTGTGLTDTQYF. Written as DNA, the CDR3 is TGCGCCAGCAGCTTTACCGGGACAGGGTTGACAGATACGCAGTATTTT. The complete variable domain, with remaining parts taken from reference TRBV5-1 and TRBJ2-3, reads KAGVTQTPRYLIKTRGQQVTLSCSPISGHRSVSWYQQTPGQGLQFLFEYFSETQRNKGNFPGRFSGRQFSNSRSEMNVSTLELGDSALYLCASSFTGTGLTDTQYFGPGTRLTVL.

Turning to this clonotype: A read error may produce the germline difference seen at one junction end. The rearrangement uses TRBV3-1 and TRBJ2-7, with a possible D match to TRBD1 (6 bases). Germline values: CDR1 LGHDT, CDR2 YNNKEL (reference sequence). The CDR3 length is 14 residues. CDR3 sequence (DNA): TGTGCCAGCAGCCAAGTCTCCCTTTTACAGGGAGAGTGCTTC. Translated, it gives CASSQVSLLQGECF.

CDR3 coding DNA: TGTGCCAGCAGTTCTCTCCCCGGACGGGATGTTAGCACAGATACGCAGTATTTT. Residues: CASSSLPGRDVSTDTQYF. The chain joins TRBV28 to TRBJ2-3, with a tentative D call TRBD2 (5 bases). The germline CDR1 and CDR2 sequences are MDHEN and SYDVKM. This CDR3 spans 18 amino acids. V lost 4 bases, J lost 0 bases, and 20 bases lay in between.

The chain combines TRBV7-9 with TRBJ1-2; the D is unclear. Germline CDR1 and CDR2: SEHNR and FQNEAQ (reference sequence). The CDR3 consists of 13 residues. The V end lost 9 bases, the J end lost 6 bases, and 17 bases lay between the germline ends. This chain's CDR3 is CASSAGQYHGYTF. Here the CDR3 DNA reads TGTGCCAGTAGCGCCGGGCAGTACCATGGCTACACCTTC.

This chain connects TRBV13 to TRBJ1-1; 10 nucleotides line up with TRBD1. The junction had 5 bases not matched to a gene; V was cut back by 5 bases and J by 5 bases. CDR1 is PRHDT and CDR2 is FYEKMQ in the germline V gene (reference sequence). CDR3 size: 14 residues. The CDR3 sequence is CASSRGQGRTEAFF. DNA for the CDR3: TGTGCCAGCAGCCGGGGACAGGGGAGGACTGAAGCTTTCTTT.

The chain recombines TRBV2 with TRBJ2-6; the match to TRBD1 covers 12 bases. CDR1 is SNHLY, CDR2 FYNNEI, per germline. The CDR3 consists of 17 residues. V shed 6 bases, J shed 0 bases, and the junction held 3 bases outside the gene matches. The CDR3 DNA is TGTGCCAGCAGGGGACAGGGGGCTGACTCTGGGGCCAACGTCCTGACTTTC. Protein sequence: CASRGQGADSGANVLTF.

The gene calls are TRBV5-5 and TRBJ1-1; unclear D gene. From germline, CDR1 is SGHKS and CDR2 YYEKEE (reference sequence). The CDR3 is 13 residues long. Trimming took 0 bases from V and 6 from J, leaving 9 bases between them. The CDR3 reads CASSLAGAPEAFF. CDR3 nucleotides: TGTGCCAGCAGCTTGGCCGGTGCACCTGAAGCTTTCTTT.

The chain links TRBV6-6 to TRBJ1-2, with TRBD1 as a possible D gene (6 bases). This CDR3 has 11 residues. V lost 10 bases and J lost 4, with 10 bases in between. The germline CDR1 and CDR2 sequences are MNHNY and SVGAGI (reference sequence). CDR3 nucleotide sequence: TGTGCCATCACAGGGTTCTATGGCTACACCTTC. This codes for CAITGFYGYTF.

The CDR3 region is CASSLGTGFPQPQHF. The CDR3 DNA is TGTGCCAGCAGCTTGGGGACAGGGTTTCCCCAGCCCCAGCATTTT. This chain links TRBV9 with TRBJ1-5, with 9 bases fitting TRBD1. The CDR3 contains 15 residues. With 4 bases clipped from V and 7 bases from J, the junction kept 9 bases outside the gene matches. Germline assignment: CDR1 SGDLS and CDR2 YYNGEE.

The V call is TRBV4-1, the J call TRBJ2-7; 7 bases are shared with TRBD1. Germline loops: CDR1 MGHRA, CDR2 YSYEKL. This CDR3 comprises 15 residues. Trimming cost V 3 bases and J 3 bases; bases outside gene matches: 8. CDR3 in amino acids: CASSHRAGTDYEQYF. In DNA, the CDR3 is TGCGCCAGCAGCCACAGGGCCGGGACAGACTACGAGCAGTACTTC.

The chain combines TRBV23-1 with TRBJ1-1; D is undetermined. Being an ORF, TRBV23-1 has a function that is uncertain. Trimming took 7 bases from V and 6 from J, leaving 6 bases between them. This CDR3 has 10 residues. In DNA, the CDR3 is TGCGCCAGCAAGATGTCTGAAGCTTTCTTT. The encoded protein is CASKMSEAFF.

The CDR3: CASSLGLGQGAPNYGYTF. In nucleotides, the CDR3 is TGTGCCAGCAGCTTAGGCCTTGGACAGGGGGCGCCTAACTATGGCTACACCTTC. V usage is TRBV13 and J usage is TRBJ1-2, with TRBD1 matching over 11 bases. Losses at the gene ends were 0 bases for V and 0 bases for J; bases not matched to a gene: 6. Germline loops: CDR1 PRHDT, CDR2 FYEKMQ (reference sequence). This CDR3 has 18 amino acids.

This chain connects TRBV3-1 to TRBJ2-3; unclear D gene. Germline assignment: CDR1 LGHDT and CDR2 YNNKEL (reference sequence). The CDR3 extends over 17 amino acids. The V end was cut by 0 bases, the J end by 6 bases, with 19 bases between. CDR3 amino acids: CASSQDVRQDPGDTQYF. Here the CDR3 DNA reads TGTGCCAGCAGCCAAGACGTCCGGCAGGACCCGGGTGATACGCAGTATTTT.

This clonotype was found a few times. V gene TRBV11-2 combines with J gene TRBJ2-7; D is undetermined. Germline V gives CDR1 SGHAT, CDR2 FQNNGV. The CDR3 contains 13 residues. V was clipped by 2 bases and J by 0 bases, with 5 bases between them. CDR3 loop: CASSLQTSYEQYF. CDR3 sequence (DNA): TGTGCCAGCAGCTTACAGACCTCCTACGAGCAGTACTTC.

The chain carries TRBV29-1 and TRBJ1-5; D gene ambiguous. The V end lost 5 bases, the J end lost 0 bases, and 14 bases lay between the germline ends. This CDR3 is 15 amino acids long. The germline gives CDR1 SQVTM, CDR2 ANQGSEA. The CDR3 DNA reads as TGCAGCGTTTCGGAGGGATATGGTAGCAATCAGCCCCAGCATTTT. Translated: CSVSEGYGSNQPQHF. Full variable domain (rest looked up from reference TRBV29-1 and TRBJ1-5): SAVISQKPSRDICQRGTSLTIQCQVDSQVTMMFWYRQQPGQSLTLIATANQGSEATYESGFVIDKFPISRPNLTFSTLTVSNMSPEDSSIYLCSVSEGYGSNQPQHFGDGTRLSIL.

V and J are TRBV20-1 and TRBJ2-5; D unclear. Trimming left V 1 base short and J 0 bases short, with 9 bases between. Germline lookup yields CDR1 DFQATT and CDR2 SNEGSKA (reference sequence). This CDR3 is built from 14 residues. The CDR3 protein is CSARGLRDQETQYF. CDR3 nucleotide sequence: TGCAGTGCTAGAGGGTTGAGAGACCAAGAGACCCAGTACTTC.

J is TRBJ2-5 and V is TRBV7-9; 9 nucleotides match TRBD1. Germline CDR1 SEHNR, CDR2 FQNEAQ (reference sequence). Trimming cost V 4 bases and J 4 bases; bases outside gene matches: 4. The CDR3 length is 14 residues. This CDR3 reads CASSWGTGIETQYF. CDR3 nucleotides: TGTGCCAGCAGCTGGGGGACAGGGATAGAGACCCAGTACTTC.

CDR3 nucleotide sequence: TGTGCCAGCAGCCCGGAGGATATCTCCTACAATGAGCAGTTCTTC. Its protein is CASSPEDISYNEQFF. The chain has TRBV12-3 or TRBV12-4 and TRBJ2-1; tentatively, D is TRBD2 (5 bases). The ends were cut back, 6 bases at V and 0 bases at J, with 12 bases in the middle. There are 15 residues in the CDR3.

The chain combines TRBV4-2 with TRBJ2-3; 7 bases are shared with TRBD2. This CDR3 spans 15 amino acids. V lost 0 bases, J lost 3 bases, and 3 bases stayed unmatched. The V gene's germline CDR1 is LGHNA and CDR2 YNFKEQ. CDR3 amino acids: CASSQELGGTDTQYF. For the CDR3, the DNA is TGTGCCAGCAGCCAAGAACTGGGGGGGACAGATACGCAGTATTTT.

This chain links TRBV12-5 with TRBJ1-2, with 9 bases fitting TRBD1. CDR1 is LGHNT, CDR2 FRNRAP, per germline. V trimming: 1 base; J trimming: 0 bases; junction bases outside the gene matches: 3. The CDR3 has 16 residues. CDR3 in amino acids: CASGLGQGEANYGYTF. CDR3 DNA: TGTGCTAGTGGTTTGGGACAGGGGGAGGCTAACTATGGCTACACCTTC.

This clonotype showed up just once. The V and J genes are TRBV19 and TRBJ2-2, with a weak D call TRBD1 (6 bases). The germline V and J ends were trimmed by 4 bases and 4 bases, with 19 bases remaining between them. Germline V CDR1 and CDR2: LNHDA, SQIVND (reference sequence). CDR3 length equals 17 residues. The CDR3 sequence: CASSTLGAGRPTGELFF. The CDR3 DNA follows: TGTGCCAGTAGTACCTTGGGGGCGGGCCGACCCACCGGGGAGCTGTTTTTT.

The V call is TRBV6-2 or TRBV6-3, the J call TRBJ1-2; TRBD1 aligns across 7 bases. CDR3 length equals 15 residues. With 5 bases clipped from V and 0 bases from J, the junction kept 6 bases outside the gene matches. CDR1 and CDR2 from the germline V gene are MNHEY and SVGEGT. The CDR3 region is CASSDGTEANYGYTF. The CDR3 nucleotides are TGTGCCAGCAGTGATGGGACAGAAGCTAACTATGGCTACACCTTC.

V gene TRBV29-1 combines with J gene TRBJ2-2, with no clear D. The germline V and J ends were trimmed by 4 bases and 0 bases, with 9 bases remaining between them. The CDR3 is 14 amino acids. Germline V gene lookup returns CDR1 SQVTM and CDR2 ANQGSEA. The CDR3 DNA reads TGCAGCGTTGCGCCAGGCCCGAACACCGGGGAGCTGTTTTTT. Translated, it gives CSVAPGPNTGELFF.

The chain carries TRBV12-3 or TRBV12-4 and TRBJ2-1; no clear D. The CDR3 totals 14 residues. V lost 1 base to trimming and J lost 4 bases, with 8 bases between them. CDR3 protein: CASSLGLAYNEQFF. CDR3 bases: TGTGCCAGCAGTTTAGGTCTCGCGTACAATGAGCAGTTCTTC.

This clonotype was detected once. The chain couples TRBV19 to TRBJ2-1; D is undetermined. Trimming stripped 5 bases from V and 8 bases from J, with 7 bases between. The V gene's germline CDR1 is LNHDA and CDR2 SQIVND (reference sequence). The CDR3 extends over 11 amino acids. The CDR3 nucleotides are TGTGCCAGTAGTGCGTCGTATGAGCAGTTCTTC. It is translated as CASSASYEQFF. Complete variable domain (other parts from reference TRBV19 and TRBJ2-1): DGGITQSPKYLFRKEGQNVTLSCEQNLNHDAMYWYRQDPGQGLRLIYYSQIVNDFQKGDIAEGYSVSREKKESFPLTVTSAQKNPTAFYLCASSASYEQFFGPGTRLTVL.